These T cell receptor beta chains were read from a single sample in a study of blood T cells in healthy people across ages. Using its own MiXCR run on the 5' RACE reads, TCRdb lists one record per CDR3 protein. The table has 650,000 to 1,000,000 distinct CDR3 sequences, about half seen once. Sequencing was done on a sample of blood. The receptors stem from an elderly man in good health. Both conserved end residues are part of each CDR3. D genes are given only for firm matches. Clone size, where shown, is once, few, many, or a class for clones that have expanded.

j_gene	abundance	d_gene	v_gene	CDR3aa	CDR3nt
TRBJ2-7	many	.	TRBV6-6	CASSYGHAKAYEQYF	TGTGCCAGCAGTTACGGTCACGCAAAGGCCTACGAGCAGTACTTC
TRBJ2-7	once	.	TRBV6-5	CASSYSKYPGGTYEQYF	TGTGCCAGCAGTTACTCGAAATATCCAGGCGGGACGTACGAGCAGTACTTC
TRBJ2-4	few	TRBD2	TRBV6-1	CASSPRTSSLLAKNIQYF	TGTGCCAGCAGTCCCCGGACTAGCAGTTTACTAGCCAAAAACATTCAGTACTTC
TRBJ2-7	few	.	TRBV5-6	CASSLTGRPYEQYF	TGTGCCAGCAGCTTGACAGGCCGACCCTACGAGCAGTACTTC
TRBJ2-3	few	.	TRBV12-3/TRBV12-4	CASSVIASTDTQYF	TGTGCCAGCAGTGTTATAGCTAGCACAGATACGCAGTATTTT
TRBJ2-3	few	TRBD2	TRBV20-1	CSASGRAGGTDTQYF	TGCAGTGCTAGCGGGAGGGCCGGAGGCACAGATACGCAGTATTTT
TRBJ1-2	once	TRBD1	TRBV6-4	CATRDRGPTNYGYTF	TGTGCCACCAGGGACAGGGGACCGACTAACTATGGCTACACCTTC
TRBJ2-1	.	.	TRBV12-3/TRBV12-4	CASSLSEFKFF	TGTGCCAGCAGTCTATCGGAATTTAAGTTCTTC
TRBJ2-7	.	TRBD2	TRBV7-2	CASSPQGGRANEQYF	TGTGCCAGCAGCCCTCAGGGCGGGAGGGCCAATGAGCAGTACTTC
TRBJ1-1	.	.	TRBV3-1	CASRRARDDTEAFF	TGTGCCAGCAGGCGAGCCAGGGATGACACTGAAGCTTTCTTT
TRBJ2-1	.	.	TRBV20-1	CSANLVRPNEQFF	TGCAGTGCTAACCTAGTCAGGCCAAATGAGCAGTTCTTC
TRBJ2-1	few	.	TRBV24-1	CATSDFREANEQFF	TGTGCCACCAGTGATTTTAGGGAAGCCAATGAGCAGTTCTTC
TRBJ2-1	.	TRBD1	TRBV19	CASRDRADEQFF	TGTGCCAGTAGGGACAGGGCTGATGAGCAGTTCTTC
TRBJ2-3	once	TRBD2	TRBV29-1	CSVEGGSGTDTQYF	TGCAGCGTTGAAGGTGGTAGCGGGACAGATACGCAGTATTTT
TRBJ2-1	many	.	TRBV7-2	CASSLVSYRGFNEQFF	TGTGCCAGCAGCTTAGTATCCTACCGGGGGTTCAATGAGCAGTTCTTC
TRBJ1-1	few	.	TRBV5-1	CASSYGQTDTEAFF	TGCGCCAGCAGCTATGGACAGACGGACACTGAAGCTTTCTTT
TRBJ2-5	.	TRBD2	TRBV12-3/TRBV12-4	CASGLSTARREQYF	TGTGCCAGCGGTTTATCGACAGCCAGGCGGGAGCAGTACTTC
TRBJ2-5	.	.	TRBV20-1	CSASSPPGSEQYF	TGCAGTGCTAGTAGCCCTCCGGGGAGTGAGCAGTACTTC
TRBJ2-7	many	TRBD1	TRBV7-9	CASSPPGQGLEQYF	TGTGCCAGCAGCCCCCCGGGACAGGGACTTGAGCAGTACTTC
TRBJ2-1	many	TRBD1	TRBV20-1	CSSRRTGTGYNEQFF	TGCAGTTCCCGCCGAACCGGGACAGGCTACAATGAGCAGTTCTTC
TRBJ2-5	few	TRBD1	TRBV5-1	CASSLRQGARIAQYF	TGCGCCAGCAGCTTGCGACAGGGGGCGAGAATCGCCCAGTACTTC
TRBJ2-7	.	.	TRBV12-3/TRBV12-4	CASSPTGTRPYEQYF	TGTGCCAGCAGTCCTACCGGGACTCGCCCGTACGAGCAGTACTTC
TRBJ2-5	once	.	TRBV21-1	CASSKGGERGVGETQYF	TGTGCCAGCAGCAAAGGAGGAGAGCGGGGGGTTGGCGAGACCCAGTACTTC
TRBJ1-4	.	.	TRBV20-1	CSARQTVINEKLFF	TGCAGTGCTAGGCAGACAGTCATTAATGAAAAACTGTTTTTT
TRBJ2-1	many	TRBD2	TRBV25-1	CASSTSGRGNEQFF	TGTGCCAGCAGTACTAGCGGGAGAGGGAATGAGCAGTTCTTC
TRBJ2-5	few	.	TRBV3-1	CASSLRRTQYF	TGTGCCAGCAGCCTCCGTCGGACCCAGTACTTC
TRBJ2-5	.	TRBD2	TRBV7-2	CASSLRLAGGFDEQYF	TGTGCCAGCAGCTTACGGCTAGCGGGAGGGTTCGATGAGCAGTACTTC
TRBJ1-2	few	.	TRBV24-1	CATALSGEYGYTF	TGTGCCACCGCCCTGAGCGGGGAATATGGCTACACCTTC
TRBJ2-1	few	.	TRBV5-1	CASSLLGDRYNEQFF	TGCGCCAGCAGCTTGTTGGGGGACCGGTACAATGAGCAGTTCTTC